The clone carrying this TCR beta chain was picked up many times. Trimming stripped 2 bases from V and 0 bases from J, with 11 bases between. CDR3 length equals 15 residues. CDR1 is MNHEY, CDR2 SVGEGT, per germline. This sample was included in a study of T cell repertoires in cytomegalovirus infection. Via MiXCR, TCRdb re-called the reads, giving one row per CDR3 protein. The repertoire holds roughly 81,000 distinct CDR3 sequences, approximately 3.7% seen once, with about 4.6% in the top ten. This receptor was obtained from a human donor in good health (CMV status not recorded). Some clones in this sample may be carry-over from other donors' samples. The chain joins TRBV6-2 or TRBV6-3 to TRBJ2-7; D gene uncertain. Input material: PBMCs. CDR3: CASSYVALGSYEQYF. The CDR3 DNA sequence: TGTGCCAGCAGTTACGTGGCCCTAGGCTCCTACGAGCAGTACTTC.